A single TCR beta chain is shown here with its context. The data originate from a study of blood T cell repertoires in COVID-19. Study-wide context: Samples taken during acute and convalescent COVID-19 were collected in the United States, Italy and Spain. PBMCs, B-cell-depleted T cells, or T cells were the source of the cDNA or gDNA that made up the material.

CDR3 length: 15 residues. V dropped 3 bases and J dropped 5; count of bases not matched to a gene: 9. Germline CDR1 MNHEY, CDR2 SMNVEV (reference sequence). As originally analysed: How many nucleated cells were present was estimated from reference gene primer amplification. The repertoire was sequenced with immunoSEQ multiplex PCR; TCRdb's copy has only in-frame clones and lacks some. V and J calls and clone size are as listed in that table; D and trimming were resolved from the DNA. The sample shows approximately 130,000 clones, roughly 85% of them seen only once. The TCR originated in a human donor in a cohort sampled during active COVID-19. The genes are TRBV27 and TRBJ2-5, with TRBD2 identical over 7 bases. Sequencing was carried out using peripheral blood. CDR3 protein: CASSFRGGSWETQYF. The CDR3 coding sequence is TGTGCCAGCAGTTTTCGGGGCGGGAGTTGGGAGACCCAGTACTTC.